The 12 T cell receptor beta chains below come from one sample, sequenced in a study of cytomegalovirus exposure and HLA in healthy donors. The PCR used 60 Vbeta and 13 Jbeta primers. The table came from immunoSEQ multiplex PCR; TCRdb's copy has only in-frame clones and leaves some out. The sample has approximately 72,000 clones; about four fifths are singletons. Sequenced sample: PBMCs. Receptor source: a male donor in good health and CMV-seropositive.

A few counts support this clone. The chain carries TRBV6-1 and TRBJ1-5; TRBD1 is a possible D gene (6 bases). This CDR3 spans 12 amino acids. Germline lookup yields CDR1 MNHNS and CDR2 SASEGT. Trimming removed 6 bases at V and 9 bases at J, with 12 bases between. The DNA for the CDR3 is TGTGCCAGCAGCGGGGGGGCACCGCCCCAGCATTTT. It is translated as CASSGGAPPQHF.

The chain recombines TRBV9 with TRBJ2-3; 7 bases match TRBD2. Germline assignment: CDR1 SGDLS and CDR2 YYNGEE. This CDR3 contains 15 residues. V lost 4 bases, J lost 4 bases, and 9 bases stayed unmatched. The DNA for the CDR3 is TGTGCCAGCAGCCTCCGGGGGGATAACGCAGATACGCAGTATTTT. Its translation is CASSLRGDNADTQYF.

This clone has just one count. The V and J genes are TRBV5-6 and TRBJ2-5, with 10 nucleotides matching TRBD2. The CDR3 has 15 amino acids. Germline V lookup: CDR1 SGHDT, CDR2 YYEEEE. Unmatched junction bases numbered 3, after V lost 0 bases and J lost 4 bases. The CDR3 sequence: CASSLEAGGRETQYF. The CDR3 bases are TGTGCCAGCAGCTTGGAAGCGGGAGGGCGAGAGACCCAGTACTTC.

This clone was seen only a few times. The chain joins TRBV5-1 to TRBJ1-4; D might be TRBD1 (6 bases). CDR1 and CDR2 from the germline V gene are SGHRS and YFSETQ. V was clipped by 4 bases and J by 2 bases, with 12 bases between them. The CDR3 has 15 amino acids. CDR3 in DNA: TGCGCCAGCAGCCCGCGGACAGCTACTAATGAAAAACTGTTTTTT. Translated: CASSPRTATNEKLFF.

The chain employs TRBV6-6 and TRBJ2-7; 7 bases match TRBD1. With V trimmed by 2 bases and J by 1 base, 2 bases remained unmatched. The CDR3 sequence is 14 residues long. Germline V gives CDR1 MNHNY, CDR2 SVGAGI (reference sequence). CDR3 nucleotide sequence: TGTGCCAGCAGTTACAGGGGACAGTCCTACGAGCAGTACTTC. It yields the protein CASSYRGQSYEQYF.

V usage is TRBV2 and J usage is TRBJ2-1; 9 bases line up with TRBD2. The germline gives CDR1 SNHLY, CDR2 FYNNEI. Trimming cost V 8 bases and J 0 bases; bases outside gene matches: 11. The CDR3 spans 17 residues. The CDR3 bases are TGTGCCAGCTTCTTCGGCGGGAGGGCGCCCTCCTACAATGAGCAGTTCTTC. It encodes CASFFGGRAPSYNEQFF.

The CDR3 here is CASSERPSGGHTDTQYF. DNA of the CDR3: TGTGCCAGCAGTGAACGTCCTAGCGGGGGGCACACCGATACGCAGTATTTT. This chain links TRBV6-1 with TRBJ2-3; 11 nucleotides agree with TRBD2. The CDR3 has 17 residues. Germline CDR1 MNHNS, CDR2 SASEGT. V dropped 2 bases and J dropped 6; count of bases not matched to a gene: 10.

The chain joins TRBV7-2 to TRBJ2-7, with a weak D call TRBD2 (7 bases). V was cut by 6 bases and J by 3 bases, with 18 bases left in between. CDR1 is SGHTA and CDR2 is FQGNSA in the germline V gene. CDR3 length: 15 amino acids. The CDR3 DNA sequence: TGTGCCAGCAGTTATAGGAGGGGGGGCCTCTACGAGCAGTACTTC. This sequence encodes CASSYRRGGLYEQYF.

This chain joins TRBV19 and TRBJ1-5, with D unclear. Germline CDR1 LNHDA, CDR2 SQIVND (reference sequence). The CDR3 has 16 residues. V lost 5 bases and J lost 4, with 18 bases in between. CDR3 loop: CASSPSTRGKNQPQHF. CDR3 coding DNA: TGTGCCAGTAGTCCAAGCACGCGCGGGAAGAATCAGCCCCAGCATTTT.

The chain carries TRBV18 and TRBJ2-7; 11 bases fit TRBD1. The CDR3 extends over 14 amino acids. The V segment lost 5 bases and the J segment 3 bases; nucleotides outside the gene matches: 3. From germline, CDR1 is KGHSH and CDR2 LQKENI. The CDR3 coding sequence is TGTGCCAGCTCAATGGGACAGGGGGACTACGAGCAGTACTTC. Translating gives CASSMGQGDYEQYF.

The CDR3 loop is CASSPRQTSNYGYTF. DNA of the CDR3: TGTGCCAGTAGTCCCCGACAGACGTCTAACTATGGCTACACCTTC. This chain uses TRBV19 with TRBJ1-2; maybe TRBD1 (5 bases). Trimming took 5 bases from V and 0 from J, leaving 13 bases between them. The germline V gene has CDR1 LNHDA and CDR2 SQIVND (reference sequence). The CDR3 has 15 residues. Full variable domain (remainder filled in from reference TRBV19 and TRBJ1-2): DGGITQSPKYLFRKEGQNVTLSCEQNLNHDAMYWYRQDPGQGLRLIYYSQIVNDFQKGDIAEGYSVSREKKESFPLTVTSAQKNPTAFYLCASSPRQTSNYGYTFGSGTRLTVV.

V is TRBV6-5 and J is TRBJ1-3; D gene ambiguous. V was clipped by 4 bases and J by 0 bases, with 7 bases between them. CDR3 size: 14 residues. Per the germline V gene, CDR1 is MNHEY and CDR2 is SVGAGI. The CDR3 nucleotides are TGTGCCAGCAGTTCAGGCCACTCTGGAAACACCATATATTTT. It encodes CASSSGHSGNTIYF.